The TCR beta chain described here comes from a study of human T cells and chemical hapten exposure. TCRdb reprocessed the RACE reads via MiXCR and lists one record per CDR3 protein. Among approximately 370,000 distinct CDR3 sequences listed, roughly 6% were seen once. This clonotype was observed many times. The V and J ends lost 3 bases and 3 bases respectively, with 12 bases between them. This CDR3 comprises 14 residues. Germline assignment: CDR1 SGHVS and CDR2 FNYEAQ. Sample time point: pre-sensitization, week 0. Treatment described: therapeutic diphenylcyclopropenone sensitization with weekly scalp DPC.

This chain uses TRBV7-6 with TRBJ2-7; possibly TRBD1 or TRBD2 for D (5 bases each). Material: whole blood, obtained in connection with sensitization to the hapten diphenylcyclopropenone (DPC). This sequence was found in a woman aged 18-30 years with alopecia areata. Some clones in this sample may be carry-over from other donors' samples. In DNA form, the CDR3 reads TGTGCCAGCAGCTTTTCCGGGACGGACTACGAGCAGTACTTC. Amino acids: CASSFSGTDYEQYF.